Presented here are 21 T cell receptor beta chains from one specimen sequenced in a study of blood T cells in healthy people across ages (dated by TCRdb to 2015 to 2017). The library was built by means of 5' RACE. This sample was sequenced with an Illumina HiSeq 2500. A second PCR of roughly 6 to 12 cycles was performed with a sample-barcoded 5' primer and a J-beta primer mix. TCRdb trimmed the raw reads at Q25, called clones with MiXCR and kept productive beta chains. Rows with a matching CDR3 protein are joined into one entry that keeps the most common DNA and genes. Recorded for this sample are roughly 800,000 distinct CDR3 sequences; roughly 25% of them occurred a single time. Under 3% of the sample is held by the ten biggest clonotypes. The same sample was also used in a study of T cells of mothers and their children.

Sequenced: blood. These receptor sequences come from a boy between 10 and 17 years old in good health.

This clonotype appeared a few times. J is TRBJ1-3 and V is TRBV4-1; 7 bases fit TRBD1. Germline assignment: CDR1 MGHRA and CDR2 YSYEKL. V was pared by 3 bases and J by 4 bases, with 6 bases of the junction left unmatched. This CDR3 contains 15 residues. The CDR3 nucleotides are TGCGCCAGCAGCCATACAGGGGTTGAAGGAAACACCATATATTTT. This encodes CASSHTGVEGNTIYF.

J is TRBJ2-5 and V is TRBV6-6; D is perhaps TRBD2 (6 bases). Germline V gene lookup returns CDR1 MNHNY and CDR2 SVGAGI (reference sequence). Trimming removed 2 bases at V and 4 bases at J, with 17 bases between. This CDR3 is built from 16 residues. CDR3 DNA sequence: TGTGCCAGCAGTTACGCGGGCCGGGGGTTCGCAGAGACCCAGTACTTC. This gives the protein CASSYAGRGFAETQYF.

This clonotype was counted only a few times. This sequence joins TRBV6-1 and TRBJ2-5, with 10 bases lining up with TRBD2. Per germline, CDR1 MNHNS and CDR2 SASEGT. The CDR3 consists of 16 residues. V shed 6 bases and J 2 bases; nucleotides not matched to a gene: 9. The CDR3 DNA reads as TGTGCCAGCAGCCTTGGACTAGCGGAATTTCAAGAGACCCAGTACTTC. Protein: CASSLGLAEFQETQYF.

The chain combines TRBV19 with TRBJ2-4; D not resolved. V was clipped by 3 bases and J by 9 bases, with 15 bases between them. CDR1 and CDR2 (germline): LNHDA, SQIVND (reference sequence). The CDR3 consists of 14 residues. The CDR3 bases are TGTGCCAGTAGTATCCAAGGACGCTACGGCATTCAGTACTTC. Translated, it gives CASSIQGRYGIQYF.

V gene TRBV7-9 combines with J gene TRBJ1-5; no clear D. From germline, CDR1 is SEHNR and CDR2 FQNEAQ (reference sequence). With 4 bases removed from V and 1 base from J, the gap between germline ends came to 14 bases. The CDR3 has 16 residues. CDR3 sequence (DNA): TGTGCCAGCAGCTACCAGGAGGGTAAGAGCAATCAGCCCCAGCATTTT. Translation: CASSYQEGKSNQPQHF.

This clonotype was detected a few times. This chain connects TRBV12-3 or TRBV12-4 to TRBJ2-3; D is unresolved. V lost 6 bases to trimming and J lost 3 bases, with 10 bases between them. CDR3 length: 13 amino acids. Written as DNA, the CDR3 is TGTGCCAGCAGCAAGACACAGACAGATACGCAGTATTTT. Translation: CASSKTQTDTQYF.

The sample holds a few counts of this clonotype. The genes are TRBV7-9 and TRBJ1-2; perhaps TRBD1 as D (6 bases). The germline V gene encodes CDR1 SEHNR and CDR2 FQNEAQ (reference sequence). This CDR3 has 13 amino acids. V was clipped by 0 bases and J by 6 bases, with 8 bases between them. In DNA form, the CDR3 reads TGTGCCAGCAGCTTAGCCCCAGGGGATGGCTACACCTTC. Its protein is CASSLAPGDGYTF.

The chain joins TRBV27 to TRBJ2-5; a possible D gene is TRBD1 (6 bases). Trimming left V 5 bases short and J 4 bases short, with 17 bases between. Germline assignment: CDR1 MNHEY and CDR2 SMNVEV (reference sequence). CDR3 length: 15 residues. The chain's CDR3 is CASSVLQGGGETQYF. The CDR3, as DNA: TGTGCCAGCAGTGTTCTACAGGGCGGAGGAGAGACCCAGTACTTC.

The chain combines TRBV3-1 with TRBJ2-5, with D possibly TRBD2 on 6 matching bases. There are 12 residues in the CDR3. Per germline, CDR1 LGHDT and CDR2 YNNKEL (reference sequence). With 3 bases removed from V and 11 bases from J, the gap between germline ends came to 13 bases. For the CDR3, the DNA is TGTGCCAGCAGCCAGGCGGACCGGGAGCAGTACTTC. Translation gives CASSQADREQYF.

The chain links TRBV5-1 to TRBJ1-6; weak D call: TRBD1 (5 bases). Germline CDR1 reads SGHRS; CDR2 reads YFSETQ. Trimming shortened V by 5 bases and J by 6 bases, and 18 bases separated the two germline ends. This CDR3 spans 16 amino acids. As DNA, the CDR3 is TGCGCCAGCAGACGGGACCCCCGGGTGGTTAATTCACCCCTCCACTTT. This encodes CASRRDPRVVNSPLHF.

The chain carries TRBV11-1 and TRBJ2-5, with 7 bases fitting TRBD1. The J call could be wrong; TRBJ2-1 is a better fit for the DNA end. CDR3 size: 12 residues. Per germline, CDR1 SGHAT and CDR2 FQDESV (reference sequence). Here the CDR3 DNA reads TGTGCCAGCAGCATAGACAGGGACGAGCAGTTCTTC. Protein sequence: CASSIDRDEQFF.

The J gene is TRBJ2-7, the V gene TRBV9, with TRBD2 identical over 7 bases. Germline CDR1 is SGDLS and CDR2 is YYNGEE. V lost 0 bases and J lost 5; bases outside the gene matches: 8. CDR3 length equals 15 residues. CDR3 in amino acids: CASSVGAGLPDEQYF. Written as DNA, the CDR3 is TGTGCCAGCAGCGTAGGAGCGGGGCTTCCCGACGAGCAGTACTTC.

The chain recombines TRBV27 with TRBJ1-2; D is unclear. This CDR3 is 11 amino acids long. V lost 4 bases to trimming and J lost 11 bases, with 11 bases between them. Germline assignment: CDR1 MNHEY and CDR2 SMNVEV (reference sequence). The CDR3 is CASSSAGLYTF. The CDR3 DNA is TGTGCCAGCAGTTCAGCTGGGCTGTACACCTTC.

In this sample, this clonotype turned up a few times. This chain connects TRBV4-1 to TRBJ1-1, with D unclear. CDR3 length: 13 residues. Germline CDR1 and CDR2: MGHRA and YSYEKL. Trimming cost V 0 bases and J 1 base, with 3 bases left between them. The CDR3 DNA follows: TGCGCCAGCAGCCAAGAACCGAACACTGAAGCTTTCTTT. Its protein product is CASSQEPNTEAFF.

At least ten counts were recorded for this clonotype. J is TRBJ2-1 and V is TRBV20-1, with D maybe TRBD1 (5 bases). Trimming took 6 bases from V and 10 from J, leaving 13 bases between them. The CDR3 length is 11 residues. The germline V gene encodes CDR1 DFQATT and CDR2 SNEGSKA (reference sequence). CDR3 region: CSAALRGEQFF. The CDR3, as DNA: TGCAGTGCCGCCCTTAGGGGCGAGCAGTTCTTC.

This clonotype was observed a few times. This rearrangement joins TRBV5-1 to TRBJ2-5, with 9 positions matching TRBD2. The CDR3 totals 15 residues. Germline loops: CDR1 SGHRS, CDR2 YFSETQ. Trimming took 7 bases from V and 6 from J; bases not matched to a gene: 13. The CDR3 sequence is CASCVGGGGAKTQYF. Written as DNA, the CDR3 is TGCGCCAGCTGCGTAGGGGGCGGGGGGGCGAAGACCCAGTACTTC.

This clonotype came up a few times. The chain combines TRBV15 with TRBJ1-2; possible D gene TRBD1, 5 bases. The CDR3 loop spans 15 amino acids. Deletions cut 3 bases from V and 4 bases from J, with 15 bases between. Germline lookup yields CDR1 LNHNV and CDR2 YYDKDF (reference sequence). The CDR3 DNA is TGTGCCACCAGCAGTAAGGGACCGACCTTCTATGGCTACACCTTC. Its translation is CATSSKGPTFYGYTF. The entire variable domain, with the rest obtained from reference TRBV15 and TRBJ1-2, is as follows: DAMVIQNPRYQVTQFGKPVTLSCSQTLNHNVMYWYQQKSSQAPKLLFHYYDKDFNNEADTPDNFQSRRPNTSFCFLDIRSPGLGDTAMYLCATSSKGPTFYGYTFGSGTRLTVV.

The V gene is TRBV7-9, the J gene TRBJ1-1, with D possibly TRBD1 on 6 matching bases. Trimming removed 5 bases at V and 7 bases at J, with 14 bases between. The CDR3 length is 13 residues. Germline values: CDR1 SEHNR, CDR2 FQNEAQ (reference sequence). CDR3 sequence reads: CASSPGQLGEAFF. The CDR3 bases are TGTGCCAGCAGCCCGGGACAATTGGGTGAAGCTTTCTTT.

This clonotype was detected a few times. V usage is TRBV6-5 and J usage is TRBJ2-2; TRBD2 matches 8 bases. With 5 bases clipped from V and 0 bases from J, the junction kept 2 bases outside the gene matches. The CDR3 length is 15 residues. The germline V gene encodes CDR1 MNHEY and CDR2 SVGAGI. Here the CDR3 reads CASSQGLANTGELFF. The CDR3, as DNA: TGTGCCAGCAGTCAGGGACTAGCGAACACCGGGGAGCTGTTTTTT.

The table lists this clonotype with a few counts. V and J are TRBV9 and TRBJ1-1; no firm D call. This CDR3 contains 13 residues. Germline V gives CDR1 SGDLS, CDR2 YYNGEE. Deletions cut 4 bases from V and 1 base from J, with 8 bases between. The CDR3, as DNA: TGTGCCAGCAGCCCCGACTGGAACACTGAAGCTTTCTTT. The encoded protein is CASSPDWNTEAFF.

The CDR3 region has the DNA TGTGCCAGCAGTGAAGTTCCGTGCGACAGTTTCGAGCAGTACTTC. Translating gives CASSEVPCDSFEQYF. The chain carries TRBV25-1 and TRBJ2-7, with D possibly matching TRBD1 (5 bases). Germline loops: CDR1 MGHDK, CDR2 SYGVNS. V shed 2 bases and J shed 6 bases, with 17 bases lying between them. The CDR3 totals 15 residues.